This T cell receptor (beta chain) appears in the sequencing data of a study of blood T cell repertoires in COVID-19. Unmatched junction bases numbered 9, after V lost 3 bases and J lost 10 bases. CDR3 length equals 15 residues. The germline V gene encodes CDR1 SGHNT and CDR2 YYREEE (reference sequence). Ages ranged from about 18 to 100 years, with residence in about 24 US areas. Donors were grouped by their self-reported clinical history. Only in-frame clones appear in the TCRdb table, and some are missing; sequencing was by immunoSEQ multiplex PCR. This table holds approximately 140,000 clones, 80% to 90% found once. This clone has just a few counts.

The rearrangement uses TRBV5-4 and TRBJ2-1; 11 bases match TRBD2. Sequenced input: PBMCs or T cells enriched from blood (not recorded which). This clonotype was sampled from a middle-aged man with acute COVID-19. The CDR3 nucleotides are TGTGCCAGCAGCTCGGGACTAGCGGACGTCCCGGAGCAGTTCTTC. Protein: CASSSGLADVPEQFF.